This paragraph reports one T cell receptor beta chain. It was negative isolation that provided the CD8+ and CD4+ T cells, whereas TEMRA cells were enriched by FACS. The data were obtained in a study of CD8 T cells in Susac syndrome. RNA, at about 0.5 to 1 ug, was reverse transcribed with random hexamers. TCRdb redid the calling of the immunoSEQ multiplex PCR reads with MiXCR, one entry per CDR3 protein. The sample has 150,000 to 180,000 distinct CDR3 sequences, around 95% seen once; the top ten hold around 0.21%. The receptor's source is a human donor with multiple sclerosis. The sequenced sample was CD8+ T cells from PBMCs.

The CDR3 protein is CATSRVGTANTGELFF. DNA of the CDR3: TGTGCCACCAGCAGAGTAGGGACAGCAAACACCGGGGAGCTGTTTTTT. The V call is TRBV15, the J call TRBJ2-2, with 7 nucleotides matching TRBD1. Germline V CDR1 and CDR2: LNHNV, YYDKDF (reference sequence). The CDR3 has 16 residues. The ends lost 1 base at V and 2 bases at J; junction bases unmatched: 4.